The 5 T cell receptor beta chains given below trace back to one sample, sequenced in a study of blood T cell repertoires in COVID-19. The protocol was immunoSEQ multiplex PCR, while the TCRdb copy is restricted to in-frame clones and leaves out a portion. Among just under 90,000 clones listed, roughly nine tenths were seen once. Sequencing input: peripheral blood. These receptors originate from a man aged 60-69 years with acute or convalescent COVID-19.

This chain links TRBV10-3 with TRBJ2-5, with 8 bases lining up with TRBD1. Per the germline V gene, CDR1 is ENHRY and CDR2 is SYGVKD. CDR3 length: 16 residues. The V segment lost 2 bases and the J segment 2 bases; nucleotides outside the gene matches: 7. The CDR3 DNA reads as TGTGCCATCAGTGAGGGAGGACAGGGAGGTCAAGAGACCCAGTACTTC. Its protein is CAISEGGQGGQETQYF.

The CDR3 DNA reads as TGCGCCAGCAGCTTGAACAGCGGGAGTAACAATGAGCAGTTCTTC. Translated: CASSLNSGSNNEQFF. The chain couples TRBV5-1 to TRBJ2-1; 8 bases are shared with TRBD2. This CDR3 contains 15 residues. From germline, CDR1 is SGHRS and CDR2 YFSETQ. The V segment lost 1 base and the J segment 5 bases; nucleotides outside the gene matches: 5.

The J gene is TRBJ2-5, the V gene TRBV5-1; 9 bases align to TRBD2. CDR1 and CDR2 from the germline V gene are SGHRS and YFSETQ. The V segment lost 5 bases and the J segment 4 bases; nucleotides outside the gene matches: 12. The CDR3 covers 16 residues. CDR3 bases: TGCGCCAGCAGTCCCGGGGTAGCGGGAGACAGAGAGACCCAGTACTTC. This translates into CASSPGVAGDRETQYF. The variable domain in full, completed from reference TRBV5-1 and TRBJ2-5, reads KAGVTQTPRYLIKTRGQQVTLSCSPISGHRSVSWYQQTPGQGLQFLFEYFSETQRNKGNFPGRFSGRQFSNSRSEMNVSTLELGDSALYLCASSPGVAGDRETQYFGPGTRLLVL.

The chain has TRBV11-3 and TRBJ2-7, with TRBD2 matching over 7 bases. The CDR3 contains 14 residues. Germline V lookup: CDR1 SGHNT, CDR2 YENEEA. Trimming cost V 5 bases and J 2 bases; bases outside gene matches: 6. The CDR3 loop reads CASSPRAGAYEQYF. DNA of the CDR3: TGTGCCAGCAGCCCAAGGGCGGGAGCCTACGAGCAGTACTTC. The full variable domain, completed using reference TRBV11-3 and TRBJ2-7, is EAGVVQSPRYKIIEKKQPVAFWCNPISGHNTLYWYLQNLGQGPELLIRYENEEAVDDSQLPKDRFSAERLKGVDSTLKIQPAELGDSAVYLCASSPRAGAYEQYFGPGTRLTVT.

This chain connects TRBV29-1 to TRBJ2-6, with TRBD1 as a possible D gene (6 bases). This CDR3 is 15 amino acids long. The germline V gene has CDR1 SQVTM and CDR2 ANQGSEA. V dropped 0 bases and J dropped 3 bases, with 9 bases sitting between them. This chain's CDR3 is CSVEEQGGGANVLTF. CDR3 DNA: TGCAGCGTTGAAGAACAGGGTGGTGGGGCCAACGTCCTGACTTTC.